These T cell receptor beta chains were read from a single sample in a study of blood T cell repertoires in COVID-19. This table comes from immunoSEQ multiplex PCR, and its TCRdb copy is limited to in-frame clones, with some not included. The sample has a few hundred thousand clones; roughly nine tenths are singletons. Sequencing was carried out using peripheral blood. These receptors all come from a woman in her thirties with COVID-19, enrolled during active disease. The CDR3 runs from the conserved cysteine through the conserved F or W. The D gene is left open where the match is weak. A clone size is listed for some rows: how often the clone was seen (once, few, many), or a class if it is expanded.

clone size: -; J gene: TRBJ1-1; CDR3 length: 13; V gene: TRBV2; D gene: -; CDR3 protein: CASSFPGRGEAFF; CDR3 DNA: TGTGCCAGCAGCTTTCCGGGACGGGGGGAAGCTTTCTTT
clone size: -; J gene: TRBJ2-7; CDR3 length: 14; V gene: TRBV7-2; D gene: TRBD2; CDR3 protein: CASSPDAGAYEQYF; CDR3 DNA: TGTGCCAGCAGTCCGGACGCGGGAGCCTACGAGCAGTACTTC
clone size: -; J gene: TRBJ2-3; CDR3 length: 16; V gene: TRBV28; D gene: -; CDR3 protein: CASSLLSPRGTDTQYF; CDR3 DNA: TGTGCCAGCAGTTTATTAAGTCCTCGCGGCACAGATACGCAGTATTTT
clone size: -; J gene: TRBJ1-1; CDR3 length: 12; V gene: TRBV6-6; D gene: -; CDR3 protein: CASSSQAFEAFF; CDR3 DNA: TGTGCCAGCAGCTCCCAGGCCTTTGAAGCTTTCTTT
clone size: -; J gene: TRBJ2-2; CDR3 length: 15; V gene: TRBV5-4; D gene: TRBD2; CDR3 protein: CASSLVSGGTGELFF; CDR3 DNA: TGTGCCAGCAGCTTGGTTAGCGGGGGGACCGGGGAGCTGTTTTTT
clone size: -; J gene: TRBJ1-1; CDR3 length: 13; V gene: TRBV28; D gene: -; CDR3 protein: CASSLNLYTEAFF; CDR3 DNA: TGTGCCAGCAGTCTCAACCTATACACTGAAGCTTTCTTT
clone size: -; J gene: TRBJ1-5; CDR3 length: 14; V gene: TRBV19; D gene: TRBD1; CDR3 protein: CASSRDRGNQPQHF; CDR3 DNA: TGTGCCAGTAGTCGGGACAGGGGGAATCAGCCCCAGCATTTT
clone size: -; J gene: TRBJ2-3; CDR3 length: 13; V gene: TRBV11-3; D gene: -; CDR3 protein: CASSLDLRDMQYF; CDR3 DNA: TGTGCCAGCAGCTTGGACCTCCGGGATATGCAGTATTTT
clone size: -; J gene: TRBJ1-2; CDR3 length: 12; V gene: TRBV27; D gene: TRBD1; CDR3 protein: CASRTGGNGYTF; CDR3 DNA: TGTGCCAGCAGGACAGGGGGCAATGGCTACACCTTC
clone size: -; J gene: TRBJ2-7; CDR3 length: 15; V gene: TRBV4-1; D gene: -; CDR3 protein: CASSQAVLSGYEQYF; CDR3 DNA: TGCGCCAGCAGCCAAGCGGTATTAAGCGGGTACGAGCAGTACTTC
clone size: -; J gene: TRBJ2-3; CDR3 length: 17; V gene: TRBV27; D gene: -; CDR3 protein: CASSSYRAPEEADTQYF; CDR3 DNA: TGTGCCAGCAGTTCATACCGTGCCCCTGAGGAGGCAGATACGCAGTATTTT
clone size: -; J gene: TRBJ2-3; CDR3 length: 17; V gene: TRBV4-1; D gene: -; CDR3 protein: CASSQVNVYGETDTQYF; CDR3 DNA: TGCGCCAGCAGCCAAGTCAATGTTTACGGGGAAACAGATACGCAGTATTTT
clone size: -; J gene: TRBJ1-3; CDR3 length: 16; V gene: TRBV4-2; D gene: -; CDR3 protein: CASSPKQKSSGNTIYF; CDR3 DNA: TGTGCCAGCAGCCCAAAGCAAAAGAGCTCTGGAAACACCATATATTTT
clone size: -; J gene: TRBJ2-1; CDR3 length: 14; V gene: TRBV5-5; D gene: -; CDR3 protein: CASSLLDGDNEQFF; CDR3 DNA: TGTGCCAGCAGCCTCCTAGACGGGGACAATGAGCAGTTCTTC
clone size: -; J gene: TRBJ2-1; CDR3 length: 12; V gene: TRBV9; D gene: TRBD1; CDR3 protein: CASSRGRNEQFF; CDR3 DNA: TGTGCCAGCAGTAGGGGGCGCAATGAGCAGTTCTTC
clone size: few; J gene: TRBJ1-3; CDR3 length: 14; V gene: TRBV5-1; D gene: -; CDR3 protein: CASRPRGSGNTIYF; CDR3 DNA: TGCGCCAGCCGCCCTCGGGGTTCTGGAAACACCATATATTTT
clone size: few; J gene: TRBJ1-6; CDR3 length: 15; V gene: TRBV2; D gene: TRBD1; CDR3 protein: CASSVQGPANSPLHF; CDR3 DNA: TGTGCCAGCAGCGTACAGGGGCCAGCTAATTCACCCCTCCACTTT
clone size: once; J gene: TRBJ1-2; CDR3 length: 11; V gene: TRBV6-2/TRBV6-3; D gene: -; CDR3 protein: CASSSTFGYTF; CDR3 DNA: TGTGCCAGCAGTTCGACATTTGGCTACACCTTC
clone size: -; J gene: TRBJ1-1; CDR3 length: 14; V gene: TRBV10-1; D gene: -; CDR3 protein: CASSEYVESREAFF; CDR3 DNA: TGCGCCAGCAGTGAGTATGTGGAGTCTAGAGAAGCTTTCTTT
clone size: -; J gene: TRBJ1-6; CDR3 length: 13; V gene: TRBV6-5; D gene: -; CDR3 protein: CASRLDLRGPLHF; CDR3 DNA: TGTGCCAGCAGACTGGACCTACGGGGACCCCTCCACTTT
clone size: -; J gene: TRBJ2-2; CDR3 length: 15; V gene: TRBV14; D gene: -; CDR3 protein: CASSLDLLNTGELFF; CDR3 DNA: TGTGCCAGCAGCCTAGACCTTTTAAACACCGGGGAGCTGTTTTTT
clone size: -; J gene: TRBJ1-2; CDR3 length: 15; V gene: TRBV10-2; D gene: TRBD1; CDR3 protein: CASTDTLTGTYGYTF; CDR3 DNA: TGCGCCAGCACCGACACATTGACAGGGACCTATGGCTACACCTTC
clone size: -; J gene: TRBJ1-1; CDR3 length: 13; V gene: TRBV4-1; D gene: -; CDR3 protein: CASSQERSTEAFF; CDR3 DNA: TGCGCCAGCAGCCAAGAGCGATCCACTGAAGCTTTCTTT
clone size: -; J gene: TRBJ1-3; CDR3 length: 14; V gene: TRBV27; D gene: TRBD1; CDR3 protein: CASSFRGREHTIYF; CDR3 DNA: TGTGCCAGCAGTTTCAGGGGGCGAGAACACACCATATATTTT
clone size: -; J gene: TRBJ1-1; CDR3 length: 13; V gene: TRBV24-1; D gene: -; CDR3 protein: CATSGTGGSEAFF; CDR3 DNA: TGTGCCACCAGTGGTACGGGTGGAAGTGAAGCTTTCTTT
clone size: -; J gene: TRBJ1-5; CDR3 length: 17; V gene: TRBV27; D gene: -; CDR3 protein: CASSHHRDLYSNQPQHF; CDR3 DNA: TGTGCCAGCAGTCATCACAGGGACCTCTATAGCAATCAGCCCCAGCATTTT
clone size: -; J gene: TRBJ1-1; CDR3 length: 13; V gene: TRBV12-3/TRBV12-4; D gene: -; CDR3 protein: CASSRTVTTEAFF; CDR3 DNA: TGTGCCAGCAGTAGGACAGTCACCACTGAAGCTTTCTTT
clone size: -; J gene: TRBJ2-1; CDR3 length: 14; V gene: TRBV7-2; D gene: TRBD1; CDR3 protein: CASSRTTGYNEQFF; CDR3 DNA: TGTGCCAGCAGCCGGACGACAGGGTATAATGAGCAGTTCTTC
clone size: -; J gene: TRBJ1-1; CDR3 length: 14; V gene: TRBV5-1; D gene: -; CDR3 protein: CASGLGLVGTEAFF; CDR3 DNA: TGCGCCAGCGGCTTGGGGTTGGTCGGCACTGAAGCTTTCTTT
clone size: few; J gene: TRBJ2-1; CDR3 length: 15; V gene: TRBV6-4; D gene: TRBD2; CDR3 protein: CASSILAGGLNEQFF; CDR3 DNA: TGTGCCAGCAGTATACTAGCGGGGGGGCTCAATGAGCAGTTCTTC
clone size: -; J gene: TRBJ1-2; CDR3 length: 14; V gene: TRBV6-5; D gene: TRBD1; CDR3 protein: CASSSSGGIYGYTF; CDR3 DNA: TGTGCCAGCAGTTCTTCAGGGGGGATCTATGGCTACACCTTC
clone size: -; J gene: TRBJ1-4; CDR3 length: 13; V gene: TRBV29-1; D gene: -; CDR3 protein: CSVRGVLKEKLFF; CDR3 DNA: TGCAGCGTTCGGGGGGTATTGAAGGAAAAACTGTTTTTT
clone size: -; J gene: TRBJ1-1; CDR3 length: 14; V gene: TRBV7-6; D gene: -; CDR3 protein: CASTPRRGNTEAFF; CDR3 DNA: TGTGCCAGCACCCCCCGAAGGGGGAACACTGAAGCTTTCTTT
clone size: -; J gene: TRBJ1-3; CDR3 length: 15; V gene: TRBV2; D gene: -; CDR3 protein: CASTGLRSSGNTIYF; CDR3 DNA: TGTGCCAGCACCGGCCTAAGGAGCTCTGGAAACACCATATATTTT
clone size: -; J gene: TRBJ2-3; CDR3 length: 14; V gene: TRBV7-9; D gene: -; CDR3 protein: CASSSRDTREKQYF; CDR3 DNA: TGTGCCAGCAGCTCCCGGGACACCCGTGAGAAGCAGTATTTT
clone size: -; J gene: TRBJ2-3; CDR3 length: 14; V gene: TRBV5-1; D gene: -; CDR3 protein: CASSSGRSTDTQYF; CDR3 DNA: TGCGCCAGCAGCTCTGGGAGAAGCACAGATACGCAGTATTTT
clone size: -; J gene: TRBJ2-7; CDR3 length: 16; V gene: TRBV11-2; D gene: TRBD2; CDR3 protein: CASSLGPGGSRDEQYF; CDR3 DNA: TGTGCCAGCAGCTTAGGACCCGGGGGGTCTCGAGACGAGCAGTACTTC
clone size: -; J gene: TRBJ2-7; CDR3 length: 14; V gene: TRBV7-9; D gene: -; CDR3 protein: CASSIQQSSYEQYF; CDR3 DNA: TGTGCCAGCAGCATCCAACAGAGCTCCTACGAGCAGTACTTC
clone size: -; J gene: TRBJ1-2; CDR3 length: 14; V gene: TRBV19; D gene: -; CDR3 protein: CASSMWDKGYGYTF; CDR3 DNA: TGTGCCAGTAGTATGTGGGACAAAGGCTATGGCTACACCTTC
clone size: -; J gene: TRBJ2-1; CDR3 length: 12; V gene: TRBV10-2; D gene: -; CDR3 protein: CASRRGGDEQFF; CDR3 DNA: TGCGCCAGCCGCAGAGGGGGAGATGAGCAGTTCTTC
clone size: -; J gene: TRBJ1-1; CDR3 length: 14; V gene: TRBV6-2/TRBV6-3; D gene: -; CDR3 protein: CASSSTKVNTEAFF; CDR3 DNA: TGTGCCAGCAGTTCTACGAAAGTGAACACTGAAGCTTTCTTT
clone size: -; J gene: TRBJ2-7; CDR3 length: 16; V gene: TRBV4-1; D gene: TRBD1; CDR3 protein: CASSQGRQGMAYEQYF; CDR3 DNA: TGCGCCAGCAGCCAAGGAAGACAGGGAATGGCGTACGAGCAGTACTTC
clone size: -; J gene: TRBJ1-6; CDR3 length: 15; V gene: TRBV14; D gene: -; CDR3 protein: CASSQTLGVSSPLHF; CDR3 DNA: TGTGCCAGCAGCCAGACTCTAGGGGTGAGTTCACCCCTCCACTTT
clone size: few; J gene: TRBJ2-7; CDR3 length: 14; V gene: TRBV14; D gene: -; CDR3 protein: CASSQARVTGEQYF; CDR3 DNA: TGTGCCAGCAGCCAAGCCAGGGTCACCGGCGAGCAGTACTTC
clone size: -; J gene: TRBJ2-1; CDR3 length: 13; V gene: TRBV11-3; D gene: -; CDR3 protein: CASSFRRYNEQFF; CDR3 DNA: TGTGCCAGCAGCTTCAGGAGGTACAATGAGCAGTTCTTC
clone size: few; J gene: TRBJ1-1; CDR3 length: 13; V gene: TRBV24-1; D gene: TRBD1; CDR3 protein: CATSDTGTDEAFF; CDR3 DNA: TGTGCCACCAGTGACACGGGGACAGATGAAGCTTTCTTT
clone size: -; J gene: TRBJ1-4; CDR3 length: 13; V gene: TRBV30; D gene: -; CDR3 protein: CAWNPGLYEKLFF; CDR3 DNA: TGTGCCTGGAATCCGGGACTTTATGAAAAACTGTTTTTT
clone size: -; J gene: TRBJ1-2; CDR3 length: 15; V gene: TRBV5-1; D gene: -; CDR3 protein: CASSLDPEPNYGYTF; CDR3 DNA: TGCGCCAGCAGCTTGGATCCAGAACCTAACTATGGCTACACCTTC
clone size: -; J gene: TRBJ1-2; CDR3 length: 13; V gene: TRBV5-1; D gene: TRBD1; CDR3 protein: CASSSMDREGYTF; CDR3 DNA: TGCGCCAGCAGCTCGATGGACAGGGAAGGCTACACCTTC
clone size: -; J gene: TRBJ1-1; CDR3 length: 14; V gene: TRBV18; D gene: -; CDR3 protein: CASSPTGGNTEAFF; CDR3 DNA: TGTGCCAGCTCACCAACCGGCGGGAACACTGAAGCTTTCTTT
clone size: once; J gene: TRBJ1-4; CDR3 length: 16; V gene: TRBV15; D gene: -; CDR3 protein: CATSPLGARANEKLFF; CDR3 DNA: TGTGCCACCAGCCCCCTAGGGGCCAGGGCCAATGAAAAACTGTTTTTT